This TCR beta chain was found in a study of a mutant IDH1 vaccine in newly diagnosed glioma. Study at large: Vaccination began 4-6 weeks post radiotherapy alone, or with temozolomide cycles.

Time point noted: week 5, during vaccination. It was 300 ug of mutant IDH1 20-mer peptide that made up each vaccine dose, given with topical imiquimod. Comment on this clone: Its antigen is unknown.

Profiled with immunoSEQ multiplex PCR; TCRdb holds only in-frame clones, not every one. The table shows roughly 40,000 clones, with approximately 85% occurring only once. The CDR3 has 19 residues. J lost 0 bases, V lost 6 bases, and 17 bases had no gene match. In germline, CDR1 is SEHNR, CDR2 FQNEAQ (reference sequence). The sequencing used PBMCs, collected from a glioma patient whose treatment included an IDH1 peptide vaccine. The chain links TRBV7-9 to TRBJ2-3, with 8 bases aligning to TRBD2. This clonotype was sampled from a man aged 40-49 years with glioma. Here the CDR3 DNA reads TGTGCCAGCAGACATCCGGAGACTAGCGTCCTAAGGAGCACAGATACGCAGTATTTT. Translation: CASRHPETSVLRSTDTQYF.